This TCR beta chain was sequenced in a study of blood T cell repertoires in COVID-19. Background on the study: Spain, Italy and the United States supplied samples that represented acute and convalescent COVID-19. The cDNA or gDNA used as material had been derived from T cells, B-cell-depleted T cells, or PBMCs.

This clone was seen more than once but under ten times. Libraries were prepared by immunoSEQ multiplex PCR; TCRdb keeps only in-frame clonotypes and omits some of them. The table has around 260,000 clones, around 85% seen once. Seattle enrolled patients during active infection and tracked them longitudinally. Germline CDR1 GTSNPN, CDR2 SVGIG (reference sequence). Trimming removed 7 bases at V and 7 bases at J, with 13 bases between. This CDR3 is 11 amino acids long. The rearrangement uses TRBV30 and TRBJ2-5, with no clear D. The material sequenced was peripheral blood. The clonotype originates from a human donor with COVID-19, enrolled during active disease. The donor label of this sample is uncertain. CDR3 sequence (DNA): TGTGCCTCCCCCACTTCGGGGACCCAGTACTTC. Its translation: CASPTSGTQYF.